A single sample is the source of the 5 T cell receptor beta chains below, sequenced in a study of blood T cells in healthy people across ages. The use of a sample-barcoded 5' primer and a J-beta primer mix characterized a second PCR of roughly 6 to 11 cycles. In TCRdb, the 5' RACE reads were re-called with MiXCR into one record per CDR3 protein. The sample records about a million distinct CDR3 sequences, 51% being singletons. Sequencing input: blood. These receptors all stem from a woman aged 60-70 years in good health.

The chain recombines TRBV7-2 with TRBJ2-3, with TRBD2 matching over 16 bases. This CDR3 spans 16 amino acids. V gave up 1 base and J gave up 9 bases; unmatched junction bases: 4. In germline, CDR1 is SGHTA, CDR2 FQGNSA. CDR3 DNA sequence: TGTGCCAGCAGCTTAGTTGGGACTAGCGGGAGGGGGACGCAGTATTTT. Protein product: CASSLVGTSGRGTQYF. Full variable domain (remainder filled in from reference TRBV7-2 and TRBJ2-3): GAGVSQSPSNKVTEKGKDVELRCDPISGHTALYWYRQSLGQGLEFLIYFQGNSAPDKSGLPSDRFSAERTGGSVSTLTIQRTQQEDSAVYLCASSLVGTSGRGTQYFGPGTRLTVL.

CDR3 DNA sequence: TGTGCCAGCAGCTTAACTAGAGGGACAGGGTACGAGACCCAGTACTTC. It encodes CASSLTRGTGYETQYF. This chain joins TRBV7-9 and TRBJ2-5, with TRBD1 matching 9 bases. The CDR3 is made up of 16 amino acids. The V and J ends lost 2 bases and 5 bases, in that order; junction bases with no gene match: 9. Germline CDR1 is SEHNR and CDR2 is FQNEAQ (reference sequence).

The chain joins TRBV4-3 to TRBJ2-3; D unclear. The germline gives CDR1 LGHNA, CDR2 YSLEER. Trimming pared 0 bases from V and 2 bases from J, leaving 9 bases between. This CDR3 region has 15 residues. The CDR3 bases are TGCGCCAGCAGCCAAGATTACACTCCCACAGATACGCAGTATTTT. Its translation is CASSQDYTPTDTQYF.

The CDR3 sequence is CASSTDWGPEQYF. Here the CDR3 DNA reads TGTGCCAGCTCAACTGACTGGGGTCCCGAGCAGTACTTC. This chain joins TRBV18 and TRBJ2-7; D call uncertain. The CDR3 contains 13 residues. The V end lost 5 bases, the J end lost 6 bases, and 14 bases lay between the germline ends. Germline CDR1 is KGHSH and CDR2 is LQKENI.

The chain combines TRBV7-9 with TRBJ2-7, with 7 bases lining up with TRBD1. J gave up 6 bases and V 3 bases, and 8 bases lay outside the gene matches. There are 14 residues in the CDR3. Germline V gene sequence: CDR1 SEHNR, CDR2 FQNEAQ (reference sequence). In DNA, the CDR3 is TGTGCCAGCAGCTTTCCAGCGACAGGGAGCGAGCAGTACTTC. Its translation: CASSFPATGSEQYF.